The rows below give T cell receptor beta chains drawn from one sample of a study of early T cells in non-severe SARS-CoV-2 infection. MiXCR, run by TCRdb on the 5' RACE reads, gives a single entry per CDR3 protein. The profile shows tens of thousands of distinct CDR3 sequences, approximately 10% of them singletons. This material consisted of whole blood, taken at baseline. The source of these receptors is an adult who was a healthcare worker with PCR-confirmed SARS-CoV-2 infection or an uninfected control (not recorded which). CDR3s include the opening cysteine and the closing phenylalanine or tryptophan. The D gene is left open where the match is weak. Clone size is stated in some rows and not others, as once, few, many or a class when expanded.

. TRBJ2-3 TRBV12-3/TRBV12-4 TRBD2 TGTGCCAGCAGTTTAGGGCGGGGGGGAGATACGCAGTATTTT CASSLGRGGDTQYF
many TRBJ1-1 TRBV12-3/TRBV12-4 . TGTGCCAGCAGTCTAGCGATTAACACTGAAGCTTTCTTT CASSLAINTEAFF
. TRBJ1-5 TRBV5-1 . TGCGCCAGCAGCCGGGACCCCAGGGGAAATCAGCCCCAGCATTTT CASSRDPRGNQPQHF
many TRBJ1-2 TRBV4-3 . TGCGCCAGCAGCCAAGAGGAGGGAACCTATGGCTACACCTTC CASSQEEGTYGYTF
. TRBJ2-1 TRBV19 . TGTGCCAGTAGTACGGTGGGGACCTACAATGAGCAGTTCTTC CASSTVGTYNEQFF
few TRBJ1-2 TRBV4-1 . TGCGCCAGCAGCCCAAATACCGGGACTGGGTCCTATGGCTACACCTTC CASSPNTGTGSYGYTF
many TRBJ1-6 TRBV11-2 TRBD1 TGTGCCACCCGACAGGGGAGCTCACCCCTCCACTTT CATRQGSSPLHF
few TRBJ1-2 TRBV2 TRBD1 TGTGCCAGCAGTGTCCAACCAGGGACAGCCAACTATGGCTACACCTTC CASSVQPGTANYGYTF
many TRBJ1-3 TRBV30 . TGTGCCTACTCCGAGCCTCCGGGGACTGGAAACACCATATATTTT CAYSEPPGTGNTIYF
many TRBJ1-5 TRBV12-3/TRBV12-4 TRBD1 TGTGCCAGCAGTTTCACCGGGACAGGGGGCTTTCAGCCCCAGCATTTT CASSFTGTGGFQPQHF
many TRBJ2-7 TRBV4-3 . TGCGCCAGCAGCCAAGATCGGGTAACGGGCGACGAGCAGTACTTC CASSQDRVTGDEQYF
many TRBJ2-3 TRBV20-1 . TGCAGTGCCCCATTCCCGGATACGCAGTATTTT CSAPFPDTQYF
. TRBJ2-3 TRBV11-2 TRBD2 TGTGCCAGCACCCACCTTACCGGGGGGAGCACAGATACGCAGTATTTT CASTHLTGGSTDTQYF
. TRBJ2-5 TRBV29-1 . TGCAGCGTTGCTATTGCCGTTCCCCAAGAGACCCAGTACTTC CSVAIAVPQETQYF
many TRBJ2-5 TRBV7-2 . TGTGCCAGCAGCTTAGGGGGATCCGGACGGGAGACCCAGTACTTC CASSLGGSGRETQYF
. TRBJ2-3 TRBV6-5 . TGTGCCAGCAGTCCAAGGGCCAGAGTCTCTAGCACAGATACGCAGTATTTT CASSPRARVSSTDTQYF
. TRBJ2-3 TRBV20-1 . TGCAGTGCTATCCGAGGAAGAGGGCAGTGGGTCACAGATACGCAGTATTTT CSAIRGRGQWVTDTQYF
few TRBJ2-3 TRBV5-1 . TGCGCCAGCAGCTTGGCAGGCACCGGGGATACGCAGTATTTT CASSLAGTGDTQYF
few TRBJ1-4 TRBV19 . TGTGCCAGTGAAGGGGCGACTAATGAAAAACTGTTTTTT CASEGATNEKLFF
. TRBJ2-5 TRBV20-1 . TGCAGTGCTAGAGGGGGGGCGGAGACCCAGTACTTC CSARGGAETQYF
. TRBJ2-3 TRBV5-4 . TGTGCCAGCAGCACACAGGGACTCCTCACAGATACGCAGTATTTT CASSTQGLLTDTQYF
. TRBJ1-5 TRBV7-9 . TGTGCCAGCAGCTTCAGTGACAGTAATCAGCCCCAGCATTTT CASSFSDSNQPQHF
. TRBJ2-4 TRBV5-4 TRBD1 TGTGCCAGCAGCTTACAGGGGGGAAACATTCAGTACTTC CASSLQGGNIQYF
many TRBJ1-1 TRBV5-4 TRBD1 TGTGCCAGCAGCCCGCGGACAGGGAACACTGAAGCTTTCTTT CASSPRTGNTEAFF
. TRBJ1-5 TRBV12-3/TRBV12-4 . TGTGCCAGCAGGGTCGACAGAGATCAGTCCCAGCATTTT CASRVDRDQSQHF
. TRBJ1-4 TRBV4-1 TRBD1 TGCGCCAGCAGCCTCCGGGACAGGGAAAACGAAAAACTGTTTTTT CASSLRDRENEKLFF
few TRBJ1-2 TRBV20-1 . TGCAGTGCTAGTCTAGGGACCTCCTATGGCTACACCTTC CSASLGTSYGYTF
. TRBJ1-1 TRBV12-3/TRBV12-4 . TGTGCCAGCAGTTTGCGGGGAACTGTAGCTTTCTTT CASSLRGTVAFF
many TRBJ2-1 TRBV11-2 . TGTGCCAGCAGCCCGAGGACACCCTACAATGAGCAGTTCTTC CASSPRTPYNEQFF
. TRBJ2-5 TRBV7-2 . TGTGCCAGCAGCCTAGGGAGGGGGGCTCAAGAGACCCAGTACTTC CASSLGRGAQETQYF
. TRBJ2-2 TRBV3-1 TRBD1 TGTGCCAGCAGCCGGGACAGGCGTATCGGGGAGCTGTTTTTT CASSRDRRIGELFF
. TRBJ2-7 TRBV7-9 TRBD1 TGTGCCAGCAGCTCCCGGGACAGGGTCGGCGAGCAGTACTTC CASSSRDRVGEQYF
few TRBJ2-2 TRBV6-2/TRBV6-3 . TGTGCCAGCAGTTATCTACGGGCCTATGGTGGGGAGCTGTTTTTT CASSYLRAYGGELFF
few TRBJ1-5 TRBV7-9 TRBD1 TGTGCCAGCAGCCGACAGGGTAACGATCAGCCCCAGCATTTT CASSRQGNDQPQHF
. TRBJ1-3 TRBV6-5 . TGTGCCAGCACCCCCGAAGGGGGTAGGGGAAACACCATATATTTT CASTPEGGRGNTIYF
. TRBJ2-3 TRBV10-3 . TGTGCCATCAGTACGGACCCGATTGATACGCAGTATTTT CAISTDPIDTQYF
. TRBJ2-7 TRBV7-2 TRBD1 TGTGCCAGCAGCCCGAGGGACAGGACCTACGAGCAGTACTTC CASSPRDRTYEQYF
. TRBJ2-1 TRBV5-1 TRBD2 TGCGCCAGCAGCCCTCTAGCGGGGCTAGACAATGAGCAGTTCTTC CASSPLAGLDNEQFF
few TRBJ2-3 TRBV4-3 TRBD1 TGCGCCAGCAGCGGAAGGACAGGGGGGACAGATACGCAGTATTTT CASSGRTGGTDTQYF
. TRBJ2-3 TRBV19 . TGTGCCAGTAGTATAGATCAGAAATCGGACAGCTCATACACAGATACGCAGTATTTT CASSIDQKSDSSYTDTQYF
few TRBJ2-5 TRBV6-2/TRBV6-3 . TGTGCCAGCAGTTATTGGGGGAGCATCCAAGAGACCCAGTACTTC CASSYWGSIQETQYF
few TRBJ1-6 TRBV7-2 . TGTGCCAGCAGCTATGTGGGGCCAGATAATTCACCCCTCCACTTT CASSYVGPDNSPLHF
. TRBJ2-3 TRBV7-2 . TGTGCCAGCAGCTTGCGGGACAGAAGCACAGATACGCAGTATTTT CASSLRDRSTDTQYF
. TRBJ2-6 TRBV2 . TGTGCCAGCAGTGAATTGGGGCTCCCTGGGGCCAACGTCCTGACTTTC CASSELGLPGANVLTF
many TRBJ2-3 TRBV6-6 . TGTGCCAGCAGTTACTGGAAGGCTAGCACAGATACGCAGTATTTT CASSYWKASTDTQYF
few TRBJ2-3 TRBV12-3/TRBV12-4 TRBD2 TGTGCCAGCAGTACTAGCGGAGCTGGTGATACGCAGTATTTT CASSTSGAGDTQYF
. TRBJ1-1 TRBV18 . TGTGCCAGCTCACCTGTGGTCATGAACACTGAAGCTTTCTTT CASSPVVMNTEAFF
. TRBJ2-1 TRBV6-2/TRBV6-3 . TGTGCCAGCAGTTACGGGGGACGGGCCTACAATGAGCAGTTCTTC CASSYGGRAYNEQFF
. TRBJ2-2 TRBV6-5 . TGTGCCAGCAGAGGGACCGGCGGGGAGCTGTTTTTT CASRGTGGELFF
. TRBJ1-2 TRBV2 TRBD1 TGTGCCAGCAGTGAATTTTACCCGGGACAGACCAACTATGGCTACACCTTC CASSEFYPGQTNYGYTF
. TRBJ2-1 TRBV7-2 TRBD2 TGTGCCAGCAGCTTTTTCGGGACTAGTCAGTTCTTC CASSFFGTSQFF
. TRBJ2-3 TRBV20-1 . TGCAGTGCTAGAGGCCAACCGGGACTAGATACGCAGTATTTT CSARGQPGLDTQYF
. TRBJ2-1 TRBV20-1 TRBD1 TGCAGTGCTCACCACGGACAGGGGGCTAACAATGAGCAGTTCTTC CSAHHGQGANNEQFF